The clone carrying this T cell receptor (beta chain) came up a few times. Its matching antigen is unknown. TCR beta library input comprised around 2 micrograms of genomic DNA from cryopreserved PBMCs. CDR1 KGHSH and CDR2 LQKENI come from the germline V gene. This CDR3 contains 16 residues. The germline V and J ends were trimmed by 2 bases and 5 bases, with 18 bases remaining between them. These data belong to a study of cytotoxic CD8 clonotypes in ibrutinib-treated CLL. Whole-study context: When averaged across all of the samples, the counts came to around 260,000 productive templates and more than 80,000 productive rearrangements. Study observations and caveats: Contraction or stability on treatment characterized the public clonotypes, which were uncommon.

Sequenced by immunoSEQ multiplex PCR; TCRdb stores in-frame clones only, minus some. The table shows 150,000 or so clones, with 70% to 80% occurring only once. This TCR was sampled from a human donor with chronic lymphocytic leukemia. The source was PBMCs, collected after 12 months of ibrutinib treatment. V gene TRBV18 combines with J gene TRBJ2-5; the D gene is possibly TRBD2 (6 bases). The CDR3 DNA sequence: TGTGCCAGCTCACCATGGAGGGGTCGGGATGAGGAGACCCAGTACTTC. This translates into CASSPWRGRDEETQYF.